This T cell receptor beta chain was captured by sequencing in a study of identical twins. Study-wide results and limits: Abundant cord blood beta clonotypes carried fewer insertions; memory repertoires showed none.

As regards this clonotype: Antigen: not known.

TCRdb recomputed calls from the 5' RACE reads with MiXCR, one row per CDR3 protein. The data hold about 490,000 distinct CDR3 sequences, with about 16% observed a single time. The trim removed 5 bases at V and 11 bases at J, leaving 13 bases unmatched. Germline CDR1 is MNHNS and CDR2 is SASEGT. The CDR3 is 14 amino acids. This sample was also put to use in a study of yellow fever vaccine responses in identical twins.

The sample consisted of CD4+ T cells sorted from blood. The clonotype was recovered from a woman aged 18-29 years in good health. This chain uses TRBV6-1 with TRBJ1-1, with 8 bases fitting TRBD1. For the CDR3, the DNA is TGTGCCAGCAGTAAACGACAGGGGATTGAATACGCTTTCTTT. Residues: CASSKRQGIEYAFF.